One sample yielded the 11 T cell receptor beta chains listed below, sequenced in a study of blood T cell repertoires in COVID-19. This table comes from immunoSEQ multiplex PCR, and its TCRdb copy is limited to in-frame clones, with some not included. The sample carries roughly 250,000 clones, approximately 91% recorded once. The sample comprised peripheral blood. The receptors here all came from a man aged 30 to 45 with COVID-19, enrolled during active disease.

V is TRBV7-2 and J is TRBJ2-7; perhaps TRBD1 as D (5 bases). From germline, CDR1 is SGHTA and CDR2 FQGNSA. V was trimmed by 5 bases and J by 3 bases, leaving 8 bases between them. The CDR3 extends over 12 amino acids. CDR3 DNA: TGTGCCAGCAGCCCAGGGTTCTACGAGCAGTACTTC. Amino acids: CASSPGFYEQYF.

The chain employs TRBV4-1 and TRBJ1-2, with unresolved D. The germline V and J ends were trimmed by 4 bases and 5 bases, with 17 bases remaining between them. CDR1 and CDR2 from the germline V gene are MGHRA and YSYEKL. This CDR3 contains 15 residues. This CDR3 is CASSPERSGGYGYTF. The CDR3 region has the DNA TGCGCCAGCAGCCCCGAGCGGTCTGGAGGGTATGGCTACACCTTC.

This rearrangement joins TRBV28 to TRBJ2-7; 7 bases line up with TRBD2. Germline assignment: CDR1 MDHEN and CDR2 SYDVKM. The CDR3 sequence is 14 residues long. Trimming took 7 bases from V and 5 from J; bases not matched to a gene: 11. The CDR3 DNA follows: TGTGCCAGCATGATTAGCGGGTTAACTGACGAGCAGTACTTC. Its protein product is CASMISGLTDEQYF.

V gene TRBV28 combines with J gene TRBJ1-3; 7 nucleotides match TRBD1. Germline assignment: CDR1 MDHEN and CDR2 SYDVKM. With 7 bases clipped from V and 4 bases from J, the junction kept 7 bases outside the gene matches. The CDR3 loop spans 14 amino acids. CDR3 residues: CASTLTGVGNTIYF. The CDR3 nucleotides are TGTGCCAGCACCTTAACAGGGGTCGGAAACACCATATATTTT.

V gene TRBV12-5 combines with J gene TRBJ2-7; D is unresolved. Germline CDR1 LGHNT, CDR2 FRNRAP. The CDR3 is 11 amino acids. V lost 3 bases to trimming and J lost 5 bases, with 5 bases between them. DNA of the CDR3: TGTGCTAGTGGTTTCGTCCACGAGCAGTACTTC. Protein sequence: CASGFVHEQYF.

This chain joins TRBV11-3 and TRBJ2-5, with 8 nucleotides matching TRBD2. Germline values: CDR1 SGHNT, CDR2 YENEEA. V was clipped by 5 bases and J by 4 bases; unmatched bases: 3. This CDR3 is 13 amino acids long. CDR3: CASSPSGGETQYF. In DNA form, the CDR3 reads TGTGCCAGCAGCCCCAGCGGGGGAGAGACCCAGTACTTC.

This clone was counted a single time. V and J are TRBV19 and TRBJ1-5; D might be TRBD1 (6 bases). This CDR3 has 13 residues. Germline values: CDR1 LNHDA, CDR2 SQIVND (reference sequence). Trimming took off 4 bases at V and 7 bases at J, with 11 bases between the two ends. DNA of the CDR3: TGTGCCAGTAGTACGCAGGGGTTCCAGCCCCAGCATTTT. As protein: CASSTQGFQPQHF. Combining the CDR3 with reference TRBV19 and TRBJ1-5 gives the whole variable domain DGGITQSPKYLFRKEGQNVTLSCEQNLNHDAMYWYRQDPGQGLRLIYYSQIVNDFQKGDIAEGYSVSREKKESFPLTVTSAQKNPTAFYLCASSTQGFQPQHFGDGTRLSIL.

This chain connects TRBV7-9 to TRBJ2-5; possible D gene TRBD2, 6 bases. CDR1 is SEHNR, CDR2 FQNEAQ, per germline (reference sequence). The germline V and J ends were trimmed by 5 bases and 4 bases, with 17 bases remaining between them. The CDR3 covers 15 residues. CDR3 amino acids: CASSQSVGGGETQYF. The CDR3 DNA reads TGTGCCAGCAGCCAAAGTGTGGGGGGAGGAGAGACCCAGTACTTC.

J is TRBJ1-5 and V is TRBV13; 10 bases match TRBD1. The V and J ends lost 5 bases and 6 bases, in that order; junction bases with no gene match: 10. The CDR3 spans 16 residues. The germline V gene has CDR1 PRHDT and CDR2 FYEKMQ (reference sequence). The CDR3 DNA sequence: TGTGCCAGCAGCACCCGGGACAGGGGAGAGGTTCAGCCCCAGCATTTT. Translation gives CASSTRDRGEVQPQHF.

This clone has just one count. This chain links TRBV2 with TRBJ2-2; a possible D gene is TRBD1 (6 bases). V dropped 6 bases and J dropped 5 bases, with 16 bases sitting between them. Germline V gene sequence: CDR1 SNHLY, CDR2 FYNNEI. CDR3 length: 15 residues. The DNA of the CDR3 is TGTGCCAGCAGGAGGGACACTCAAAGAACCGGGGAGCTGTTTTTT. Translated: CASRRDTQRTGELFF.

The CDR3: CASSQVEGLHSPLHF. In DNA form, the CDR3 reads TGCGCCAGCAGCCAAGTGGAGGGTCTCCATTCACCCCTCCACTTT. The chain recombines TRBV4-1 with TRBJ1-6; D gene unclear. V lost 1 base and J 8 bases, leaving 12 bases between the germline ends. The V gene's germline CDR1 is MGHRA and CDR2 YSYEKL. The CDR3 is made up of 15 amino acids.